The source of this T cell receptor beta chain is a study of graft-versus-host responses after intestinal transplantation (dated by TCRdb to the early 2020s). Describing the broader study: The transplants that recipients received were multivisceral, liver-intestinal, or isolated intestinal. After intestinal transplantation, graft-versus-host and host-versus-graft alloreactive T cell clones in the graft, circulation and bone marrow were tracked using bulk TCR-beta CDR3 sequencing. Every recipient was given anti-thymocyte globulin induction, then maintenance tacrolimus and steroids for roughly 3 years. Instead of going to the commercial service, samples from a few later patients were sequenced in-house on an Illumina MiSeq and processed with MiXCR. Alloreactive clones were identified by sequencing pre-transplant mixed lymphocyte reaction products and comparing them with unstimulated pre-transplant donor and recipient T cells. The cohort enrolled some 23 intestinal transplant recipients, one of whom was a retransplant, and 3 patients without pretransplant specimens were excluded. A peak of at least 4% donor T cells among recipient peripheral blood mononuclear cells was the definition used for donor T cell macrochimerism.

Library creation used the immunoSEQ multiplex PCR assay. For most patients, genomic DNA was isolated with the Qiagen DNeasy Blood and Tissue Kit and sent frozen to Adaptive Biotechnologies for TCR sequencing. High-throughput TCR-beta CDR3 sequencing of genomic DNA from most patients was performed by Adaptive Biotechnologies. Turning to the authors' computational methods: Adaptive's ImmunoSEQ software was the source of the TCR sequencing data for about 20 patients, while a few other patients were processed with MiXCR and VDJtools. CD4 versus CD8 sorting errors were corrected by removing sequences found in both subsets at a frequency ratio below 5:1. CDR3 nucleotide sequences shared between donor and recipient were removed because their origin could not be assigned. At least 2-fold expansion over unstimulated cells and a minimum CFSE-low frequency of 0.002% (template counts) or 0.001% (read counts) were required for clones to be classified as alloreactive. Clones detected in sequenced pre-transplant spleen, lymph node, or MLR CFSE-low populations of the donor or recipient were defined as mappable. The cumulative frequency of alloreactive clones was calculated as a percentage of all sequences, weighted by copy number. Sourced from immuneACCESS, this table was stored by TCRdb with only in-frame sequences that have V and J called. A share of the clones is absent; for the studies checked, an unresolved V gene accounts for under half, and the remainder has no known explanation. That table supplies the V and J calls and clone size; D and trimming were determined from the DNA. The sample table lists tens of thousands of clones, over 85% of them with a count of one. About 0.56% of the sample is taken by the ten largest.

The study at large found these results: The relatively low number and heterogeneity of intestinal transplant patients limited the conclusions. Early after transplant, peak levels of circulating GvH clones were associated with declines in HvG clones. GvH clones were detected in recipient bone marrow, and some appeared earlier in ileal mucosa or blood, consistent with an intestinal mucosal origin. In the allografts of patients with donor T cell macrochimerism, GvH to HvG T cell clonal ratios were high.

From its cysteine to its phenylalanine, the CDR3 spans 14 amino acids. The DNA shown is the 42-base CDR3, in frame from base 1. V trim: 2 bases; J trim: 5 bases; unmatched bases: 3. CDR1 and CDR2 are read off the germline V gene as SGDLS and YYNGEE. The sample's time point, from its label and the paper: cells obtained before transplantation from donor or recipient. CD3+CD4+ and CD3+CD8+ populations were FACS-sorted from unstimulated pre-transplant donor and recipient cells taken from spleen or lymph nodes. On this clone: Its recognized antigen is unknown. No much larger clone exists at a distance of one base, and base qualities are not known.

The sequencing here drew on unstimulated CD8+ T cells sorted from spleen or lymph node cells, taken before intestinal transplant. In this chain, TRBV9 is recombined with TRBJ2-1; the central 8 bases match TRBD1. The sequence was obtained from a human donor who received an intestinal transplant. The CDR3 protein is CASSVGQGNNEQFF. The sequence in DNA is TGTGCCAGCAGCGTCGGACAGGGAAACAATGAGCAGTTCTTC.